This TCR beta chain was captured by sequencing in a study of blood T cell repertoires in COVID-19. In its sample, this clone was seen a few times. Only in-frame clones appear in the TCRdb table, and some are missing; sequencing was by immunoSEQ multiplex PCR. Counted here are roughly 420,000 clones, approximately 90% occurring once; the ten biggest clones make up over 0.9%. Trimming removed 0 bases from V and 4 bases from J, with 16 bases in between. CDR3 length: 16 amino acids. Germline V gene sequence: CDR1 SGHDT, CDR2 YYEEEE. The V and J genes are TRBV5-6 and TRBJ1-1; the D gene is possibly TRBD1 (6 bases). Sequenced: PBMCs or T cells enriched from blood (not recorded which). This sequence was found in a woman in her twenties or thirties with acute COVID-19. The CDR3 bases are TGTGCCAGCAGCTTGGTGCAGGACAGATTCGCCACTGAAGCTTTCTTT. Protein product: CASSLVQDRFATEAFF.